A single sample gave rise to the 15 T cell receptor beta chains below, sequenced in a study of T cells in Graves' hyperthyroidism and ophthalmopathy. Amplified regions were TCR beta CDR3 sequences from RNA transcripts. The HTBI set primed first-round TCR CDR3 RT-PCR. TCRdb analysed the multiplex PCR reads with MiXCR anew, one entry per CDR3 protein. This table holds under 300,000 distinct CDR3 sequences, less than 30% found once. Sequenced sample: blood. The receptors were gathered from a man between 35 and 55 years old with Graves' hyperthyroidism that later progressed to Graves' ophthalmopathy.

This clonotype was counted many times. The chain joins TRBV4-1 to TRBJ1-1; 7 bases line up with TRBD1. Germline CDR1 and CDR2: MGHRA and YSYEKL. V shed 2 bases, J shed 4 bases, and the junction held 4 bases outside the gene matches. The CDR3 is 14 residues long. CDR3 DNA sequence: TGCGCCAGCAGCCAACCGACAGGGTTCACTGAAGCTTTCTTT. Translation gives CASSQPTGFTEAFF.

In this sample, this clonotype turned up many times. This chain uses TRBV12-5 with TRBJ1-4, with D perhaps TRBD1 (5 bases). Trimming took off 1 base at V and 3 bases at J, with 12 bases between the two ends. CDR3 size: 16 residues. Germline lookup yields CDR1 LGHNT and CDR2 FRNRAP. CDR3: CASGLGWDGPNEKLFF. DNA of the CDR3: TGTGCTAGTGGTTTGGGGTGGGACGGACCTAATGAAAAACTGTTTTTT.

This clonotype was picked up many times. This chain joins TRBV14 and TRBJ2-4; no clear D. V lost 0 bases, J lost 1 base, and 4 bases lay in between. The CDR3 has 14 amino acids. Germline V gene lookup returns CDR1 SGHDN and CDR2 FVKESK. This CDR3 reads CASSQEGAKNIQYF. The CDR3 region has the DNA TGTGCCAGCAGCCAAGAGGGGGCCAAAAACATTCAGTACTTC. Together with reference TRBV14 and TRBJ2-4, the CDR3 gives the full variable domain: EAGVTQFPSHSVIEKGQTVTLRCDPISGHDNLYWYRRVMGKEIKFLLHFVKESKQDESGMPNNRFLAERTGGTYSTLKVQPAELEDSGVYFCASSQEGAKNIQYFGAGTRLSVL.

The rearrangement links TRBV2 to TRBJ1-1; 8 bases fit TRBD1. The J segment lost 6 bases and the V segment lost 6 bases, leaving 6 bases of the junction unmatched. The length of the CDR3 is 13 residues. CDR1 is SNHLY, CDR2 FYNNEI, per germline. This chain's CDR3 is CASSDRGIAEAFF. As DNA, the CDR3 is TGTGCCAGCAGCGACAGGGGTATCGCTGAAGCTTTCTTT.

This clonotype appeared many times. The chain joins TRBV6-5 to TRBJ1-1; 7 bases align to TRBD1. CDR1 is MNHEY and CDR2 is SVGAGI in the germline V gene. V shed 2 bases and J 0 bases; nucleotides not matched to a gene: 3. CDR3 size: 15 residues. The CDR3 coding sequence is TGTGCCAGCAGTTACGGGGGACAGTTGAACACTGAAGCTTTCTTT. Protein sequence: CASSYGGQLNTEAFF.

This clonotype appeared many times. For the CDR3, the DNA is TGTGCCGCCGGGACAGGGGGAGGCGGCGAGCAGTACTTC. Encoded protein: CAAGTGGGGEQYF. The V call is TRBV28, the J call TRBJ2-7; 11 bases match TRBD1. Trimming removed 11 bases from V and 6 bases from J; junction bases left unmatched: 9. CDR1 is MDHEN and CDR2 is SYDVKM in the germline V gene. The CDR3 totals 13 residues.

This chain links TRBV7-9 with TRBJ2-7, with 7 bases lining up with TRBD2. The V and J ends lost 3 bases and 3 bases, in that order; junction bases with no gene match: 5. Per germline, CDR1 SEHNR and CDR2 FQNEAQ (reference sequence). CDR3 length equals 14 residues. The chain's CDR3 is CASSLTGGHYEQYF. The CDR3 DNA reads TGTGCCAGCAGCTTGACGGGAGGTCACTACGAGCAGTACTTC. Looking up the rest from reference TRBV7-9 and TRBJ2-7 gives the full variable domain: DTGVSQNPRHKITKRGQNVTFRCDPISEHNRLYWYRQTLGQGPEFLTYFQNEAQLEKSRLLSDRFSAERPKGSFSTLEIQRTEQGDSAMYLCASSLTGGHYEQYFGPGTRLTVT.

This clonotype was detected ten times or more. The rearrangement uses TRBV6-5 and TRBJ1-1; D is undetermined. The CDR3 is 16 residues long. Germline V gene sequence: CDR1 MNHEY, CDR2 SVGAGI. The ends were cut back, 6 bases at V and 5 bases at J, with 22 bases in the middle. CDR3 coding DNA: TGTGCCAGCAGGGCGGCCCTCCGGCTAACGGATACTGAAGCTTTCTTT. Translating it yields CASRAALRLTDTEAFF.

V gene TRBV6-5 combines with J gene TRBJ1-1; the D gene is possibly TRBD1 (6 bases). V was shortened by 3 bases and J by 2 bases, with 13 bases between the two germline ends. Germline CDR1 MNHEY, CDR2 SVGAGI. The length of the CDR3 is 15 residues. The CDR3 sequence is CASSYFTGINTEAFF. DNA for the CDR3: TGTGCCAGCAGTTATTTCACAGGGATAAACACTGAAGCTTTCTTT.

This clonotype was recorded many times. V and J are TRBV19 and TRBJ2-7; possibly TRBD1 or TRBD2 for D (6 bases each). This CDR3 comprises 14 residues. V lost 7 bases to trimming and J lost 1 base, with 14 bases between them. Germline V lookup: CDR1 LNHDA, CDR2 SQIVND (reference sequence). The CDR3 loop reads CASTRGPPSYEQYF. The CDR3 nucleotides are TGTGCCAGTACCCGGGGGCCCCCATCCTACGAGCAGTACTTC.

V and J are TRBV4-1 and TRBJ1-2; D not certain. V lost 2 bases, J lost 4 bases, and 20 bases lay in between. The V gene's germline CDR1 is MGHRA and CDR2 YSYEKL. This CDR3 comprises 17 residues. CDR3 residues: CASSQKPPQAVLYGYTF. DNA for the CDR3: TGCGCCAGCAGCCAAAAACCCCCCCAGGCGGTTCTCTATGGCTACACCTTC.

This clonotype was counted at least ten times. The CDR3 coding sequence is TGCAGTGCTACTCATGGACCGGGACTAGCGGGAGGCGAGCAGTACTTC. Its translation is CSATHGPGLAGGEQYF. The chain links TRBV20-1 to TRBJ2-7; 15 positions agree with TRBD2. The CDR3 spans 16 residues. CDR1 is DFQATT, CDR2 SNEGSKA, per germline (reference sequence). The V and J ends lost 4 bases and 6 bases, in that order; junction bases with no gene match: 10.

This clonotype has ten or more counts. This sequence joins TRBV7-9 and TRBJ2-7; no firm D call. This CDR3 region has 12 residues. With 5 bases removed from V and 6 bases from J, the gap between germline ends came to 11 bases. Germline lookup yields CDR1 SEHNR and CDR2 FQNEAQ (reference sequence). The chain's CDR3 is CASSLKMSEQYF. In DNA form, the CDR3 reads TGTGCCAGCAGCCTAAAAATGAGCGAGCAGTACTTC.

The chain employs TRBV10-3 and TRBJ1-5; D is unclear. Germline CDR1 reads ENHRY; CDR2 reads SYGVKD. The CDR3 is made up of 16 amino acids. Trimming stripped 0 bases from V and 0 bases from J, with 9 bases between. The DNA for the CDR3 is TGTGCCATCAGTGAGTCTGGAAGTAATAGCAATCAGCCCCAGCATTTT. This codes for CAISESGSNSNQPQHF.

This clonotype was observed many times. This chain links TRBV9 with TRBJ1-2, with D hard to call. Trimming pared 4 bases from V and 1 base from J, leaving 11 bases between. The CDR3 totals 14 residues. Germline values: CDR1 SGDLS, CDR2 YYNGEE. CDR3 protein: CASSPRRINYGYTF. CDR3 nucleotides: TGTGCCAGCAGCCCTCGGCGGATTAACTATGGCTACACCTTC.